A selection of T cell receptor beta chains follows, all from one sample in a study of T cell changes during pregnancy in multiple sclerosis. TCRdb's table, derived via immunoSEQ multiplex PCR, lists solely in-frame clones and lacks some. Here the sample spans 30,000 to 40,000 clones, around 93% being singletons. Sequencing used CD4+ T cells from peripheral blood mononuclear cells, obtained in the second trimester of pregnancy. The receptors shown here come from a female donor with multiple sclerosis, enrolled in a pregnancy study. Each CDR3 is given with its conserved first and last residue. The D gene is left open where the match is weak. Clone size appears in some rows only: once, few, many, or a class for an expanded clone.

v_call	cdr3_length	d_call	j_call	clone_size	cdr3_nt	cdr3_aa
TRBV2	13	TRBD2	TRBJ2-3	.	TGTGCCAGCAACGCGGGAGGCCCAGATACGCAGTATTTT	CASNAGGPDTQYF
TRBV5-1	13	TRBD1	TRBJ2-1	once	TGCGCCAGCAGCTTGGGGGACAGTTCTAGGCAGTTCTTC	CASSLGDSSRQFF
TRBV19	17	TRBD1	TRBJ2-2	.	TGTGCCAGTAGTTCGCCCCTCGGGACAGCCAACACCGGGGAGCTGTTTTTT	CASSSPLGTANTGELFF
TRBV20-1	9	.	TRBJ1-1	.	TGCAGTGCTGGACTCCGGGCTTTCTTT	CSAGLRAFF
TRBV2	12	.	TRBJ2-7	.	TGTGCCAGCAGCGGACAGAACTACGAGCAGTACTTC	CASSGQNYEQYF
TRBV4-2	15	.	TRBJ1-1	once	TGTGCCAGCAGCCAAGGAAGGGGCATGAACACTGAAGCTTTCTTT	CASSQGRGMNTEAFF
TRBV30	17	TRBD1	TRBJ1-5	.	TGTGCCTGGAGTGCAGCTAGGGGGCGCGATAGCAATCAGCCCCAGCATTTT	CAWSAARGRDSNQPQHF
TRBV5-1	15	.	TRBJ2-1	.	TGCGCCAGCAGACTAACCGGCCCCCGGAGGGATGAGCAGTTCTTC	CASRLTGPRRDEQFF
TRBV27	16	TRBD1	TRBJ2-7	.	TGTGCCAGCAACAGACTATTTCCGGGACAGGGGCACGAGCAGTACTTC	CASNRLFPGQGHEQYF
TRBV7-6	15	.	TRBJ1-1	.	TGTGCCAGCAGCTTAGCCACGGGACTTATCACTGAAGCTTTCTTT	CASSLATGLITEAFF
TRBV18	14	.	TRBJ1-5	once	TGTGCCAGCTCTCCACGGGGGGAAGAGCAGCCCCAGCATTTT	CASSPRGEEQPQHF
TRBV6-5	15	TRBD1	TRBJ2-2	.	TGTGCCAGCAGACCACAGGGGGCGAGTACCGGGGAGCTGTTTTTT	CASRPQGASTGELFF
TRBV28	17	.	TRBJ2-2	.	TGTGCCAGCAGTTTAATTTTTTCGGGGGGCAACACCGGGGAGCTGTTTTTT	CASSLIFSGGNTGELFF
TRBV18	14	.	TRBJ1-1	once	TGTGCCAGCTCACCAAGCGGGTTGAACACTGAAGCTTTCTTT	CASSPSGLNTEAFF
TRBV6-5	14	.	TRBJ2-7	.	TGTGCCAGCAGTTACTCCGGGACTTTCTACGAGCAGTACTTC	CASSYSGTFYEQYF
TRBV7-3	15	TRBD2	TRBJ2-1	.	TGTGCCAGCAGCTCTCGGACTAGCGGGGTGCGTGAGCAGTTCTTC	CASSSRTSGVREQFF
TRBV28	15	.	TRBJ1-1	once	TGTGCCAGCACCCAAGGGGGTGTTCCCCATGAAGTGGCTTTCTTT	CASTQGGVPHEVAFF
TRBV5-4	16	.	TRBJ2-7	.	TGTGCCAGCAGCTTGGGGGGCCAGGGGTCTGGGCACGAGCAGTACTTC	CASSLGGQGSGHEQYF
TRBV9	14	.	TRBJ2-3	.	TGTGCCAGCAGCGGGCGACAGGGCACAGATACGCAGTATTTT	CASSGRQGTDTQYF
TRBV7-6	14	.	TRBJ1-1	.	TGTGCCAGCAGCCCACAGGCCGCGAACACTGAAGCTTTCTTT	CASSPQAANTEAFF
TRBV18	12	TRBD2	TRBJ2-7	.	TGTGCCAGCTCACCGGGGGGGGACGAGCAGTACTTC	CASSPGGDEQYF
TRBV28	15	.	TRBJ2-4	.	TGTGCCAGCAGTTTCCGGGTGATGGCCAAAAACATTCAGTACTTC	CASSFRVMAKNIQYF
TRBV9	17	.	TRBJ1-3	.	TGTGCCAGCAGCGTAGGCGGAAACATAGGCTCTGGAAACACCATATATTTT	CASSVGGNIGSGNTIYF
TRBV14	22	TRBD2	TRBJ2-1	.	TGTGCCAGCAGCCAGAGACTTACCATAGGGCGGGAGGGCCCCTTCTCCTACAATGAGCAGTTCTTC	CASSQRLTIGREGPFSYNEQFF
TRBV28	12	.	TRBJ2-7	.	TGTGCCAGCAGTTTCGGTACCTACGAGCAGTACTTC	CASSFGTYEQYF
TRBV5-1	13	.	TRBJ2-7	.	TGCGCCAGCAGCTTGGGGCCAGACAGGGAGCAGTACTTC	CASSLGPDREQYF
TRBV28	15	TRBD2	TRBJ2-7	.	TGTGCCAGCAGCCCCATGGGAGGGGCCACCTACGAGCAGTACTTC	CASSPMGGATYEQYF
TRBV5-1	15	.	TRBJ1-1	.	TGCGCCAGCAGCTTGGATGGCACCCTTTCCTCTGAAGCTTTCTTT	CASSLDGTLSSEAFF
TRBV20-1	11	TRBD2	TRBJ2-1	.	TGCAGTGCCACCCCTGGGACTAGTCGCTTCTTC	CSATPGTSRFF
TRBV6-5	16	.	TRBJ2-3	.	TGTGCCAGCAGTTACTCGAGGGTCCCTCTAACAGATACGCAGTATTTT	CASSYSRVPLTDTQYF
TRBV5-1	15	.	TRBJ2-3	.	TGCGCCAGCAGCTTCCGGTCCGATGGCACAGATACGCAGTATTTT	CASSFRSDGTDTQYF
TRBV19	18	.	TRBJ1-5	once	TGTGCCAGTAGCCCATATCCACCGGGGCAGGGGTTCTTTCAGCCCCAGCATTTT	CASSPYPPGQGFFQPQHF
TRBV10-3	15	.	TRBJ2-2	.	TGTGCCATCACTCGGTCCAGGGAAAACACCGGGGAGCTGTTTTTT	CAITRSRENTGELFF
TRBV6-6	16	TRBD2	TRBJ2-1	.	TGTGCCAGCAGCCTCGCTAGCGGGAGGGCCCACAATGAGCAGTTCTTC	CASSLASGRAHNEQFF
TRBV19	14	.	TRBJ1-2	.	TGTGCCAGTAAGATGGAACAGCTTAACTATGGCTACACCTTC	CASKMEQLNYGYTF
TRBV14	14	.	TRBJ1-1	.	TGTGCCAGCAGCCAAACGAGAATAGACAGTGAAGCTTTCTTT	CASSQTRIDSEAFF
TRBV4-3	13	TRBD2	TRBJ2-5	.	TGCGCCAGCAGCGCCGGGACTAAAGAGACCCAGTACTTC	CASSAGTKETQYF
TRBV7-3	13	.	TRBJ2-1	.	TGTGCCAGCAGCCCAACAGGGCGCAATGAGCAGTTCTTC	CASSPTGRNEQFF
TRBV19	14	.	TRBJ2-2	.	TGTGCCAGCTCTGACAGGCCCAACACCGGGGAGCTGTTTTTT	CASSDRPNTGELFF
TRBV6-5	14	.	TRBJ1-1	few	TGTGCCAGCAGCAACAACGCACTGAACACTGAAGCTTTCTTT	CASSNNALNTEAFF
TRBV7-2	17	TRBD1	TRBJ1-4	.	TGTGCCAGCAGCTCCGGGCCAGGGGGCGCACTAAGTGAAAAACTGTTTTTT	CASSSGPGGALSEKLFF